These T cell receptor beta chains were read from a single sample in a study of vaccination effects on CD4 cells after COVID-19. Produced via immunoSEQ multiplex PCR; TCRdb's table is partial and in-frame only. The table lists 75,000 or so clones, roughly 80% of them singletons, with 0.85% to 1.3% in the top ten. Antigens of these TCRs are unknown. The source material was CD4+ T cells from PBMCs cultured with HCoV-OC43 spike peptides, sampled after COVID-19 vaccination. All receptors derive from a human donor who received a COVID-19 vaccine. Each CDR3 is given with its conserved first and last residue. Fields, in order: V gene, J gene, clone size, D gene, CDR3 protein, CDR3 DNA. A D gene is named only where the DNA matches it firmly. Some rows mark clone size as missing; the rest say once, few, many or name a class of expanded clone.

TRBV5-1,TRBJ2-4,NA,NA,CASRADPGGDIQYF,TGCGCCAGCAGAGCGGACCCGGGTGGGGACATTCAGTACTTC
TRBV18,TRBJ2-5,NA,NA,CASSPRTTTEQETQYF,TGTGCCAGCTCACCACGGACAACCACGGAGCAAGAGACCCAGTACTTC
TRBV5-1,TRBJ2-3,once,NA,CASSLSGQPDTQYF,TGCGCCAGCAGCTTATCAGGACAGCCAGATACGCAGTATTTT
TRBV5-1,TRBJ2-6,NA,NA,CASSNRDTSGANVLTF,TGCGCCAGCAGCAACCGGGACACCTCTGGGGCCAACGTCCTGACTTTC
TRBV7-8,TRBJ1-3,few,TRBD1,CASSLGPSQGVGNTIYF,TGTGCCAGCAGCTTAGGCCCGTCCCAGGGGGTAGGAAACACCATATATTTT
TRBV4-1,TRBJ2-1,NA,TRBD1,CASSSLRGHQTYNEQFF,TGCGCCAGCAGTTCCTTGAGGGGGCACCAAACCTACAATGAGCAGTTCTTC
TRBV9,TRBJ1-1,once,NA,CASTRGGQGVAFF,TGTGCCAGCACCCGGGGAGGGCAGGGAGTAGCTTTCTTT
TRBV7-8,TRBJ1-4,NA,NA,CASSLQGVNEKLFF,TGTGCCAGCAGCCTTCAGGGCGTAAATGAAAAACTGTTTTTT
TRBV3-1/TRBV3-2,TRBJ2-1,few,TRBD2,CASSHFGLAGGSSYNEQFF,TGTGCCAGCAGCCACTTCGGGCTAGCGGGGGGAAGCTCCTACAATGAGCAGTTCTTC
TRBV30,TRBJ1-6,NA,NA,CAWSVEVEDSPLHF,TGTGCCTGGAGTGTCGAGGTGGAGGATTCACCCCTCCACTTT
TRBV9,TRBJ2-3,NA,TRBD1,CASSPQGTRADTQYF,TGTGCCAGCAGCCCACAGGGGACGAGGGCAGATACGCAGTATTTT
TRBV30,TRBJ1-1,few,TRBD1,CAWSVDRGRTEAFF,TGTGCCTGGAGTGTGGACAGGGGTCGAACTGAAGCTTTCTTT
TRBV6-4,TRBJ2-6,NA,NA,CASSDSVGANVLTF,TGTGCCAGCAGTGACTCCGTCGGGGCCAACGTCCTGACTTTC
TRBV4-1,TRBJ2-1,NA,TRBD2,CASTRAGGGYNEQFF,TGCGCCAGCACCCGGGCGGGGGGAGGGTACAATGAGCAGTTCTTC
TRBV6-5,TRBJ2-2,NA,NA,CASSRTSATGELFF,TGTGCCAGCAGTAGAACCTCGGCCACCGGGGAGCTGTTTTTT
TRBV7-8,TRBJ1-1,NA,TRBD1,CASSPTGGVSRAFF,TGTGCCAGCAGCCCGACAGGGGGCGTGAGTCGTGCTTTCTTT
TRBV18,TRBJ1-5,NA,NA,CASSPPAGQPQHF,TGTGCCAGCTCACCCCCCGCGGGTCAGCCCCAGCATTTT
TRBV10-1,TRBJ1-2,NA,NA,CASMGGGRSNYGYTF,TGCGCCAGCATGGGGGGGGGCAGATCTAACTATGGCTACACCTTC
TRBV6-5,TRBJ1-4,few,TRBD1,CASSPGTARKLFF,TGTGCCAGCAGCCCCGGGACAGCCCGGAAACTGTTTTTT
TRBV18,TRBJ1-6,NA,NA,CASGSYNSPLHF,TGTGCCAGCGGGTCTTATAATTCACCCCTCCACTTT
TRBV4-1,TRBJ1-1,NA,NA,CASSQQGTEAFF,TGCGCCAGCAGCCAACAGGGGACTGAAGCTTTCTTT
TRBV7-2,TRBJ2-1,NA,NA,CASRRGQGTYNEQFF,TGTGCCAGCAGGAGGGGTCAGGGGACCTACAATGAGCAGTTCTTC